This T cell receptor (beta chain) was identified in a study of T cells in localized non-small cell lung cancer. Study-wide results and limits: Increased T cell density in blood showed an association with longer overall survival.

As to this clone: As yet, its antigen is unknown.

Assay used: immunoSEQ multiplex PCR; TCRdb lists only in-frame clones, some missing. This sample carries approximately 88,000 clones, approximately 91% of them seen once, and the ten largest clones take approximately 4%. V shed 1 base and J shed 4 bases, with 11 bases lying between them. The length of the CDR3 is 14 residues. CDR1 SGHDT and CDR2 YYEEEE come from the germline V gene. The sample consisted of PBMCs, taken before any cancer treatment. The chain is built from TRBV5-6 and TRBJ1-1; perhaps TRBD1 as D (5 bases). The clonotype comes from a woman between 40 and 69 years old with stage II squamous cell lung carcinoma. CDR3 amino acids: CASSLWRGGTEAFF. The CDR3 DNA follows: TGTGCCAGCAGCTTGTGGAGGGGTGGCACTGAAGCTTTCTTT.